Each of the 18 T cell receptor beta chains below was sequenced from the same sample in a study of chemoradiotherapy in HPV16-positive cancers (dated by TCRdb to 2021 to 2024). Library creation used the immunoSEQ multiplex PCR assay. In TCRdb, the immuneACCESS table is reduced to in-frame sequences with V and J assigned. These tables do not hold every clone; where another copy was compared, an unresolved V gene accounts for under half, and the others remain unexplained. The sample profile shows over 10,000 clones; nearly 90% of them were found once. Jointly, the top ten make up 22% of the sample. The material was blood, obtained from a patient who underwent chemoradiotherapy. All receptors come from a human donor with HPV-associated anogenital cancer.

This chain joins TRBV6-6 and TRBJ1-6; D remains ambiguous. The CDR3 has 12 residues. Germline V gene sequence: CDR1 MNHNY, CDR2 SVGAGI (reference sequence). V lost 6 bases and J lost 9, with 9 bases in between. The CDR3 bases are TGTGCCAGCAGATCAGTGGGTTCACCCCTCCACTTT. Its translation: CASRSVGSPLHF.

The gene calls are TRBV18 and TRBJ2-1; TRBD2 matches 8 bases. J was trimmed by 3 bases and V by 3 bases; bases with no gene match: 4. This CDR3 contains 15 residues. Germline lookup yields CDR1 KGHSH and CDR2 LQKENI. The CDR3 coding sequence is TGTGCCAGCTCACCCGCGGGGGGTTTCTACAATGAGCAGTTCTTC. This codes for CASSPAGGFYNEQFF.

The V gene is TRBV2, the J gene TRBJ2-1; no firm D call. V lost 2 bases, J lost 7 bases, and 12 bases lay in between. The CDR3 has 14 residues. Germline V gene sequence: CDR1 SNHLY, CDR2 FYNNEI. This chain's CDR3 is CASSESATVNEQFF. CDR3 in DNA: TGTGCCAGCAGTGAATCAGCGACGGTAAATGAGCAGTTCTTC.

This rearrangement joins TRBV5-1 to TRBJ1-4; D might be TRBD1 (6 bases). In germline, CDR1 is SGHRS, CDR2 YFSETQ. V dropped 4 bases and J dropped 11 bases, with 21 bases sitting between them. The length of the CDR3 is 15 residues. The CDR3 DNA reads as TGCGCCAGCAGCCTGGCCGACAGGCCTCCAAGGAAACTGTTTTTT. Its translation is CASSLADRPPRKLFF.

The chain has TRBV5-1 and TRBJ2-2; 8 positions match TRBD1. The V gene end was trimmed by 4 bases and the J gene end by 7 bases; junction bases not matched to a gene: 12. The CDR3 contains 16 residues. Germline V gives CDR1 SGHRS, CDR2 YFSETQ. Written as DNA, the CDR3 is TGCGCCAGCAGCGACCTGGCAACGGGACAGGTCGGGGAGCTGTTTTTT. It codes for CASSDLATGQVGELFF.

The chain links TRBV7-9 to TRBJ1-5; D might be TRBD1 (6 bases). The CDR3 contains 15 residues. The germline V gene has CDR1 SEHNR and CDR2 FQNEAQ (reference sequence). The V and J ends lost 5 bases and 3 bases respectively, with 14 bases between them. In nucleotides, the CDR3 is TGTGCCAGCAGCCAAATGGGGGCAGTCAATCAGCCCCAGCATTTT. The encoded protein is CASSQMGAVNQPQHF.

Concerning this clone itself: One end of the junction varies from germline; a read error may be responsible. V is TRBV7-7 and J is TRBJ2-5; 8 nucleotides align to TRBD2. Per germline, CDR1 SSHAT and CDR2 FNYEAQ (reference sequence). The CDR3 has 14 amino acids. The CDR3 reads CASSLAGNGETQYF. In DNA, the CDR3 is TGTGCTAGCAGCTTAGCGGGAAATGGAGAGACCCAGTACTTC.

In its sample, this clone was seen once. The chain carries TRBV6-5 and TRBJ2-2; 10 bases match TRBD1. With 2 bases clipped from V and 6 bases from J, the junction kept 3 bases outside the gene matches. The CDR3 spans 15 residues. CDR1 and CDR2 (germline): MNHEY, SVGAGI. CDR3 sequence (DNA): TGTGCCAGCAGTTACAGGGACAGGGGCCCCGGGGAGCTGTTTTTT. Residues: CASSYRDRGPGELFF.

The chain is built from TRBV28 and TRBJ2-3; TRBD2 is a possible D gene (6 bases). V was cut by 6 bases and J by 7 bases, with 8 bases left in between. CDR3 length equals 11 residues. Germline loops: CDR1 MDHEN, CDR2 SYDVKM. The CDR3 bases are TGTGCCAGCAGCCGGGGGAATACGCAGTATTTT. Translation: CASSRGNTQYF.

This chain uses TRBV7-8 with TRBJ2-1; D not certain. The CDR3 is made up of 14 amino acids. Looked up from germline, CDR1 is SGHVS and CDR2 is FQNEAQ. Trimming shortened V by 4 bases and J by 8 bases, and 15 bases separated the two germline ends. DNA for the CDR3: TGTGCCAGCAGCTACCGGATTAGCTCCGATGAGCAGTTCTTC. It is translated as CASSYRISSDEQFF.

The J gene is TRBJ2-1, the V gene TRBV18; 13 positions agree with TRBD2. The CDR3 sequence is 15 residues long. The V segment lost 6 bases and the J segment 6 bases; nucleotides outside the gene matches: 5. Germline V gives CDR1 KGHSH, CDR2 LQKENI. CDR3 amino acids: CASSWTSGSSNEQFF. The CDR3, as DNA: TGTGCCAGCTCTTGGACTAGCGGGAGCTCCAATGAGCAGTTCTTC.

The rearrangement uses TRBV5-1 and TRBJ2-3; TRBD2 agrees at 9 bases. This CDR3 region has 16 residues. The J segment lost 5 bases and the V segment lost 7 bases, leaving 14 bases of the junction unmatched. CDR1 is SGHRS, CDR2 YFSETQ, per germline. The CDR3 nucleotides read TGCGCCAGCGCCTCTCGGCGGGGGGGCCGGGGAGATACGCAGTATTTT. Its protein is CASASRRGGRGDTQYF.

The chain carries TRBV6-1 and TRBJ2-3; unclear D gene. Germline CDR1 reads MNHNS; CDR2 reads SASEGT. The CDR3 spans 12 residues. V was trimmed by 6 bases and J by 4 bases, leaving 8 bases between them. DNA for the CDR3: TGTGCCAGCAGAAAGAGCGCAGATACGCAGTATTTT. It is translated as CASRKSADTQYF.

The chain links TRBV10-3 to TRBJ2-1, with a weak D call TRBD2 (6 bases). In germline, CDR1 is ENHRY, CDR2 SYGVKD. The CDR3 has 16 amino acids. Trimming shortened V by 9 bases and J by 7 bases, and 25 bases separated the two germline ends. CDR3 in amino acids: CAIATTNSGPRNEQFF. The CDR3 DNA sequence: TGTGCCATAGCCACTACTAACAGCGGGCCTCGAAATGAGCAGTTCTTC.

This clone was seen more than once but under ten times. CDR3 loop: CASSYSGGAGNTIYF. As DNA, the CDR3 is TGTGCCAGCAGTTACTCGGGGGGAGCTGGAAACACCATATATTTT. The chain uses TRBV6-6 and TRBJ1-3, with D perhaps matching TRBD1 (5 bases). This CDR3 is 15 amino acids long. Germline CDR1 reads MNHNY; CDR2 reads SVGAGI (reference sequence). Trimming shortened V by 0 bases and J by 2 bases, and 8 bases separated the two germline ends.

The chain is built from TRBV5-6 and TRBJ1-2; D is uncertain. This CDR3 contains 14 residues. Germline CDR1 is SGHDT and CDR2 is YYEEEE. The V and J ends lost 0 bases and 3 bases respectively, with 9 bases between them. CDR3: CASSLARRHYGYTF. The DNA for the CDR3 is TGTGCCAGCAGCTTGGCCAGGAGACACTATGGCTACACCTTC. The entire variable domain, with the rest obtained from reference TRBV5-6 and TRBJ1-2, is as follows: DAGVTQSPTHLIKTRGQQVTLRCSPKSGHDTVSWYQQALGQGPQFIFQYYEEEERQRGNFPDRFSGHQFPNYSSELNVNALLLGDSALYLCASSLARRHYGYTFGSGTRLTVV.

The chain combines TRBV5-5 with TRBJ2-3, with TRBD2 matching over 12 bases. The length of the CDR3 is 19 residues. Losses at the gene ends were 4 bases for V and 0 bases for J; bases not matched to a gene: 12. The V gene's germline CDR1 is SGHKS and CDR2 YYEKEE (reference sequence). The chain's CDR3 is CASSAGPWTSGTSTDTQYF. In DNA, the CDR3 is TGTGCCAGCAGCGCGGGGCCCTGGACTAGCGGGACTAGCACAGATACGCAGTATTTT.

The chain carries TRBV6-6 and TRBJ1-5; no clear D gene. Trimming left V 2 bases short and J 0 bases short, with 8 bases between. Germline V gene data show CDR1 as MNHNY and CDR2 as SVGAGI (reference sequence). The CDR3 sequence is 15 residues long. The CDR3 DNA reads as TGTGCCAGCAGTTACATCGACAATAGCAATCAGCCCCAGCATTTT. Protein: CASSYIDNSNQPQHF.